The 15 T cell receptor beta chains listed next were all sequenced from one sample in a study of T-cell memory formation after mild COVID-19. TCRdb reprocessed the 5' RACE reads via MiXCR and lists one record per CDR3 protein. This sample yields around 340,000 distinct CDR3 sequences, of which approximately 15% are seen a single time; approximately 20% belongs to the top ten. The sample consisted of PBMCs or a T cell subset sorted from them (not recorded which). All receptors come from a young man who had mild COVID-19 (a few samples of this study predate the infection). Cell type and time point are not known.

The sample holds a few counts of this clonotype. V gene TRBV4-3 combines with J gene TRBJ2-5; the D gene could be TRBD1 or TRBD2 (5 bases each). V was cut by 3 bases and J by 3 bases, with 14 bases left in between. Germline assignment: CDR1 LGHNA and CDR2 YSLEER. CDR3 size: 15 residues. This chain's CDR3 is CASSQRVAREETQYF. The CDR3 DNA sequence: TGCGCCAGCAGCCAGAGGGTGGCCAGGGAAGAGACCCAGTACTTC.

The gene calls are TRBV20-1 and TRBJ2-7; 8 nucleotides match TRBD1. CDR1 DFQATT and CDR2 SNEGSKA come from the germline V gene (reference sequence). The junction had 15 bases not matched to a gene; V was cut back by 5 bases and J by 12 bases. CDR3 length: 13 amino acids. In DNA, the CDR3 is TGCAGTGCTCACAAGACCGGGACAGGCTATGCGTACGTC. Translating it yields CSAHKTGTGYAYV.

This clonotype has just a few counts. This sequence joins TRBV4-2 and TRBJ2-3, with D tentatively TRBD2 (5 bases). Germline CDR1 is LGHNA and CDR2 is YNFKEQ. This CDR3 has 14 residues. Trimming stripped 1 base from V and 4 bases from J, with 9 bases between. CDR3 amino acids: CASSQGRGADTQYF. CDR3 DNA sequence: TGTGCCAGCAGCCAAGGACGGGGAGCAGATACGCAGTATTTT.

This clonotype occurred many times. V usage is TRBV5-1 and J usage is TRBJ2-1; D not certain. Germline V gene sequence: CDR1 SGHRS, CDR2 YFSETQ. V lost 4 bases to trimming and J lost 9 bases, with 11 bases between them. CDR3 length equals 12 residues. In DNA form, the CDR3 reads TGCGCCAGCAGCCTACGAGTTGGTGAGCAGTTCTTC. Translating it yields CASSLRVGEQFF. Supplemented by reference TRBV5-1 and TRBJ2-1, the full variable domain reads KAGVTQTPRYLIKTRGQQVTLSCSPISGHRSVSWYQQTPGQGLQFLFEYFSETQRNKGNFPGRFSGRQFSNSRSEMNVSTLELGDSALYLCASSLRVGEQFFGPGTRLTVL.

The chain carries TRBV11-3 and TRBJ2-7; D may correspond to TRBD1 or TRBD2 (7 bases each). V was pared by 5 bases and J by 7 bases, with 15 bases between. Germline V gene lookup returns CDR1 SGHNT and CDR2 YENEEA. The CDR3 spans 13 residues. DNA for the CDR3: TGTGCCAGCAGCCTGCGACAGGGAGGGGAGCAGTACGTC. This sequence encodes CASSLRQGGEQYV.

This clonotype has more than one count but fewer than ten. This chain connects TRBV7-6 to TRBJ1-6; D unclear. CDR3 length equals 17 residues. The ends were cut back, 5 bases at V and 7 bases at J, with 21 bases in the middle. CDR1 is SGHVS, CDR2 FNYEAQ, per germline. The CDR3 nucleotides read TGTGCCAGCAGCCCCTTGACGTTGGGGTTCAGCAATTCACCCCTCCACTTT. Protein: CASSPLTLGFSNSPLHF. The variable domain in full, completed from reference TRBV7-6 and TRBJ1-6, reads GAGVSQSPRYKVTKRGQDVALRCDPISGHVSLYWYRQALGQGPEFLTYFNYEAQQDKSGLPNDRFSAERPEGSISTLTIQRTEQRDSAMYRCASSPLTLGFSNSPLHFGNGTRLTVT.

The chain is built from TRBV5-1 and TRBJ1-6, with TRBD1 as a possible D gene (6 bases). This CDR3 is 16 amino acids long. Germline CDR1 SGHRS, CDR2 YFSETQ. Deletions cut 0 bases from V and 6 bases from J, with 13 bases between. This chain's CDR3 is CASSLVGGGPNSPLHF. The CDR3 nucleotides are TGCGCCAGCAGCTTGGTGGGCGGGGGCCCTAATTCACCCCTCCACTTT.

The table lists this clonotype with many counts. The genes are TRBV6-2 or TRBV6-3 and TRBJ1-5; 10 positions match TRBD1. The V gene's germline CDR1 is MNHEY and CDR2 SVGEGT. V lost 5 bases, J lost 4 bases, and 2 bases stayed unmatched. The CDR3 has 14 amino acids. The CDR3: CASSGQGGNQPQHF. CDR3 bases: TGTGCCAGCAGTGGACAGGGGGGAAATCAGCCCCAGCATTTT.

This clonotype has just a few counts. The chain uses TRBV5-1 and TRBJ2-7; D may be TRBD1 or TRBD2 (6 bases each). Germline V lookup: CDR1 SGHRS, CDR2 YFSETQ. V lost 4 bases and J lost 1, with 18 bases in between. This CDR3 contains 16 residues. The CDR3 DNA follows: TGCGCCAGCAGCCCTCAAGGGGGGCAGAGGTCCTACGAGCAGTACTTC. As protein: CASSPQGGQRSYEQYF.

This clonotype was observed a few times. This chain uses TRBV4-3 with TRBJ2-3; 8 bases agree with TRBD2. In germline, CDR1 is LGHNA, CDR2 YSLEER. V gave up 2 bases and J gave up 5 bases; unmatched junction bases: 6. The length of the CDR3 is 15 residues. DNA for the CDR3: TGCGCCAGCAGCCAACAACTCGGGGGGGAAGATACGCAGTATTTT. It yields the protein CASSQQLGGEDTQYF.

CDR3 DNA: TGCAGTGCTATGATAGCGGGGGGCGAGTACGAGCAGTACGTC. Its protein is CSAMIAGGEYEQYV. The V gene is TRBV20-1, the J gene TRBJ2-7, with 10 bases matching TRBD2. Germline values: CDR1 DFQATT, CDR2 SNEGSKA (reference sequence). The length of the CDR3 is 14 residues. The V and J ends lost 4 bases and 4 bases, in that order; junction bases with no gene match: 7.

This clonotype was observed at least ten times. The chain has TRBV7-3 and TRBJ1-5; TRBD1 matches 9 bases. This CDR3 has 15 amino acids. V trimming: 0 bases; J trimming: 9 bases; junction bases outside the gene matches: 6. The germline CDR1 and CDR2 sequences are SGHTA and FQGTGA. The CDR3 protein is CASSLTGTGWRPQHF. The DNA for the CDR3 is TGTGCCAGCAGCTTAACTGGGACAGGGTGGCGGCCCCAGCATTTT.

DNA for the CDR3: TGTGCCAGCAGCGCTATTGGGACTGGTGACACCATATATTTT. Its translation is CASSAIGTGDTIYF. The rearrangement links TRBV3-1 to TRBJ1-3; a possible D gene is TRBD1 (5 bases). The V end lost 5 bases, the J end lost 8 bases, and 16 bases lay between the germline ends. The germline CDR1 and CDR2 sequences are LGHDT and YNNKEL (reference sequence). This CDR3 is built from 14 residues.

This clonotype was seen more than once but under ten times. This sequence joins TRBV28 and TRBJ1-6; D might be TRBD1 (6 bases). The CDR3 has 13 amino acids. In germline, CDR1 is MDHEN, CDR2 SYDVKM. Trimming removed 8 bases at V and 10 bases at J, with 15 bases between. The CDR3 loop is CASLQGWGSPLHF. DNA for the CDR3: TGTGCCAGCTTACAGGGCTGGGGATCACCCCTCCACTTT. The entire variable domain, with the rest obtained from reference TRBV28 and TRBJ1-6, is as follows: DVKVTQSSRYLVKRTGEKVFLECVQDMDHENMFWYRQDPGLGLRLIYFSYDVKMKEKGDIPEGYSVSREKKERFSLILESASTNQTSMYLCASLQGWGSPLHFGNGTRLTVT.

The rearrangement links TRBV28 to TRBJ2-5; 8 bases are shared with TRBD1. CDR1 MDHEN and CDR2 SYDVKM come from the germline V gene. The CDR3 contains 14 residues. Losses at the gene ends were 5 bases for V and 2 bases for J; bases not matched to a gene: 4. The CDR3 DNA reads TGTGCCAGCAGTCAGACAGGGGTTCAAGAGACCCAGTACTTC. As protein: CASSQTGVQETQYF.